This T cell receptor (beta chain) was observed in a study of T cell responses to AZD1222 COVID-19 vaccine. Study conclusions and caveats: Reportedly, close to half of spike-specific TCRs are directed against unmutated variant regions. Baseline seropositivity characterized only 5 to 7 AZD1222 recipients. The repertoires were collected only after the peak T cell response. Clonal diversity was possibly underestimated, and the donors were mostly white British, with more females.

This table comes from immunoSEQ multiplex PCR, and its TCRdb copy is limited to in-frame clones, with some not included. The sample has about 180,000 clones; about 90% are singletons. Germline-derived CDR1 and CDR2 are KGHSH and LQKENI. The CDR3 consists of 13 residues. The germline V and J ends were trimmed by 4 bases and 4 bases, with 8 bases remaining between them. Regarding this clone: Its antigen remains unknown.

The J gene is TRBJ1-5, the V gene TRBV18; D perhaps matches TRBD1 (5 bases). The sequence came from an adult who received the AZD1222 COVID-19 vaccine. The starting material was peripheral blood, obtained 28 days after the second AZD1222 dose. CDR3 nucleotide sequence: TGTGCCAGCTCACAGACAGATAATCAGCCCCAGCATTTT. It is translated as CASSQTDNQPQHF.